This T cell receptor beta chain was found in a study of Graves' ophthalmopathy and Graves' hyperthyroidism. Study-wide results and limits: Most expanded clonotypes in thyroid above 0.001 frequency also showed up in blood.

In this cohort's terms, stable hyperthyroidism meant no ophthalmopathy by 18 months of follow-up. Patients were excluded if they had other autoimmune diseases or uncontrolled infections, and likewise if pregnancy or lactation applied. Clinicians made diagnoses from clinical symptoms, serum thyroxine, TRAb, thyroid ultrasound and orbital computed tomography. Transcripts of RNA were the source for amplifying TCR beta CDR3 regions. Second-round multiplex PCR came after a first-round RT-PCR that employed HTBI primers. TCRdb passed the multiplex PCR reads through MiXCR, listing each CDR3 protein once. The sample records some 350,000 distinct CDR3 sequences, about 15% being singletons. This clonotype was observed many times. The antigen is unknown. What was sequenced was peripheral blood. The receptor's source is an adult woman with stable Graves' hyperthyroidism.

CDR3 sequence: CASSYDSPGANVLTF. The CDR3 DNA reads TGTGCCAGCAGTTACGACAGCCCTGGGGCCAACGTCCTGACTTTC. V is TRBV27 and J is TRBJ2-6; tentatively, D is TRBD1 (5 bases). V was cut by 4 bases and J by 2 bases, with 9 bases left in between. Per germline, CDR1 MNHEY and CDR2 SMNVEV (reference sequence). This CDR3 is 15 amino acids long. Drawing the rest from reference TRBV27 and TRBJ2-6, the complete variable domain is EAQVTQNPRYLITVTGKKLTVTCSQNMNHEYMSWYRQDPGLGLRQIYYSMNVEVTDKGDVPEGYKVSRKEKRNFPLILESPSPNQTSLYFCASSYDSPGANVLTFGAGSRLTVL.